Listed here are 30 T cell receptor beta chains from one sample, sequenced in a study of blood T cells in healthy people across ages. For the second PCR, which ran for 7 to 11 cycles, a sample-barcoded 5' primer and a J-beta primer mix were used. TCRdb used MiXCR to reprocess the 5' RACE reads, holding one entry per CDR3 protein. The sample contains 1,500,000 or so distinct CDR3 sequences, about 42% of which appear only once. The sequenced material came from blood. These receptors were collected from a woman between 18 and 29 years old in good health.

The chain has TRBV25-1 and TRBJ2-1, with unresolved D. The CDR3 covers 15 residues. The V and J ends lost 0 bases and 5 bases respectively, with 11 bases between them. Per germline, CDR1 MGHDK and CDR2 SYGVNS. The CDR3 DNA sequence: TGTGCCAGCAGTGAATACCCTCAGGTCCACAATGAGCAGTTCTTC. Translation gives CASSEYPQVHNEQFF.

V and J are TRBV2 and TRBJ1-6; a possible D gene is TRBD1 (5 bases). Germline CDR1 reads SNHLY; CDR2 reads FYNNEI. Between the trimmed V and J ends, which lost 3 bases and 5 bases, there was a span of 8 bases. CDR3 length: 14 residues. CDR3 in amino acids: CASSDVGDNSPLHF. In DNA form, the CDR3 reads TGTGCCAGCAGTGACGTGGGGGATAATTCACCCCTCCACTTT.

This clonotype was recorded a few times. Here the CDR3 DNA reads TGTGCCACCAGCAGAGATAAAGGGGGCCTCTTCTACGAGCAGTACTTC. This encodes CATSRDKGGLFYEQYF. This sequence joins TRBV15 and TRBJ2-7, with 7 bases lining up with TRBD1. Per the germline V gene, CDR1 is LNHNV and CDR2 is YYDKDF (reference sequence). Losses at the gene ends were 0 bases for V and 3 bases for J; bases not matched to a gene: 8. The CDR3 loop spans 16 amino acids.

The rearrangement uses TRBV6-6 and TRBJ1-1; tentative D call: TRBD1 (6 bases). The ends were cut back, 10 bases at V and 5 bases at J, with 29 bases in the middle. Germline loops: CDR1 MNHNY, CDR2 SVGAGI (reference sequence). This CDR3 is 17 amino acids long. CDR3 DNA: TGTGCCACCAAGGATGATGGGGGCGGGGGGCGATGGACTGAAGCTTTCTTT. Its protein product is CATKDDGGGGRWTEAFF.

CDR3: CSAWGGRLGEQYF. DNA for the CDR3: TGCAGCGCATGGGGCGGGAGGCTTGGCGAGCAGTACTTC. V and J are TRBV29-1 and TRBJ2-7, with TRBD2 identical over 8 bases. With 7 bases clipped from V and 6 bases from J, the junction kept 11 bases outside the gene matches. Germline V gene data show CDR1 as SQVTM and CDR2 as ANQGSEA. This CDR3 contains 13 residues.

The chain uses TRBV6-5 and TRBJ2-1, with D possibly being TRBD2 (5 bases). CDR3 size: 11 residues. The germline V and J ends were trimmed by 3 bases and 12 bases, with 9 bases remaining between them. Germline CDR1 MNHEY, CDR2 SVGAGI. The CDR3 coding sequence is TGTGCCAGCAGTTATGACGGAGGGCAGTTCTTC. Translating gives CASSYDGGQFF.

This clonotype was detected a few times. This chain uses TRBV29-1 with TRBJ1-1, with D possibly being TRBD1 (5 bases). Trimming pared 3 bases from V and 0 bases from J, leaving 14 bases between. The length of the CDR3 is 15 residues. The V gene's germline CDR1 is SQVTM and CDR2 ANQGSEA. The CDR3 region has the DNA TGCAGCGTTGAGTTGAGGGGCAGGGTGAACACTGAAGCTTTCTTT. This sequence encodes CSVELRGRVNTEAFF.

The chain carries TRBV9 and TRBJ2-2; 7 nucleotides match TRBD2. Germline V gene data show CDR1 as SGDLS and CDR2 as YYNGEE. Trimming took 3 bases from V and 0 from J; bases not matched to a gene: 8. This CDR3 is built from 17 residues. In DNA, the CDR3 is TGTGCCAGCAGCGATAGACTAGCTCCCGCGAACACCGGGGAGCTGTTTTTT. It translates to CASSDRLAPANTGELFF.

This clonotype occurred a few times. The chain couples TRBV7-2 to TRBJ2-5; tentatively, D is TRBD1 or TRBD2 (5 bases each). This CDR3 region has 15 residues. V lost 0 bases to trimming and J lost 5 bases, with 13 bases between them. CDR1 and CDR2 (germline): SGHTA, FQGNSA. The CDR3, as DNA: TGTGCCAGCAGCTTAGCACAAGGGACCTTCGAGACCCAGTACTTC. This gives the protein CASSLAQGTFETQYF.

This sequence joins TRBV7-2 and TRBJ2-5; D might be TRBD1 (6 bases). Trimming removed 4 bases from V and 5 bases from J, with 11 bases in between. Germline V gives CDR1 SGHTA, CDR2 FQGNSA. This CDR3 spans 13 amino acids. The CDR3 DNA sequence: TGTGCCAGCAGCTCGAACAGGGACGAGACCCAGTACTTC. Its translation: CASSSNRDETQYF.

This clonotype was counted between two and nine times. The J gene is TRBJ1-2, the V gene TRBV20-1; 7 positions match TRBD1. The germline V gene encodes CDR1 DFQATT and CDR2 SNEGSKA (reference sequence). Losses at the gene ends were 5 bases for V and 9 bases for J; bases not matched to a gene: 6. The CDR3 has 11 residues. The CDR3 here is CSAWDSPSYTF. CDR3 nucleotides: TGCAGTGCTTGGGACAGTCCGAGCTACACCTTC.

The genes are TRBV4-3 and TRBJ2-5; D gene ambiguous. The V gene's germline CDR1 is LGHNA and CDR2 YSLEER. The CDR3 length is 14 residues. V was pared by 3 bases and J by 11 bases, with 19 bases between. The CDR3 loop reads CASSHSGRSNEQYF. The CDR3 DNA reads TGCGCCAGCAGCCACTCGGGCAGGTCCAATGAGCAGTACTTC.

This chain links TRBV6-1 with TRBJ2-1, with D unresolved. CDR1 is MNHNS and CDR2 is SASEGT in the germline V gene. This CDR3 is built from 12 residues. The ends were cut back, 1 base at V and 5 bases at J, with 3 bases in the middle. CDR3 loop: CASSEVNNEQFF. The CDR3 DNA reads TGTGCCAGCAGTGAAGTAAACAATGAGCAGTTCTTC.

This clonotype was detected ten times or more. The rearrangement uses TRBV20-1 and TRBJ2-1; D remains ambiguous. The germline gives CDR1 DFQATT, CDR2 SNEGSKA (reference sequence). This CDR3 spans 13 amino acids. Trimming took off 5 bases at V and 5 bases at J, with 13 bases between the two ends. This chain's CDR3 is CSARRANHNEQFF. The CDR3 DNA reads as TGCAGTGCTCGCCGAGCGAACCACAATGAGCAGTTCTTC.

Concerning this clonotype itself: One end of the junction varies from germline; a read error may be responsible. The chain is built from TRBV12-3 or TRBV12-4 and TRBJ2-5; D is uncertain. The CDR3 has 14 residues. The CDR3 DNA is TGTGCCGGCAGTTTAGAGAACAACCCGGAGACCCAGTACTTC. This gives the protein CAGSLENNPETQYF.

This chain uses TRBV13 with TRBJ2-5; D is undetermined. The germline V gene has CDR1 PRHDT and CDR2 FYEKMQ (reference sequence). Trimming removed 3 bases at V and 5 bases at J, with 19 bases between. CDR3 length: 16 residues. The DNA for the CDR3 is TGTGCCAGCAGCTTTACCCGGACGGCCGGTATCGAGACCCAGTACTTC. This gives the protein CASSFTRTAGIETQYF. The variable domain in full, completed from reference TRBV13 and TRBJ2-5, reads AAGVIQSPRHLIKEKRETATLKCYPIPRHDTVYWYQQGPGQDPQFLISFYEKMQSDKGSIPDRFSAQQFSDYHSELNMSSLELGDSALYFCASSFTRTAGIETQYFGPGTRLLVL.

CDR3 sequence (DNA): TGTGCCAGCAGCGTAGAAGGGACTTGGGGCTACACCTTC. Translation gives CASSVEGTWGYTF. The gene calls are TRBV9 and TRBJ1-2; possible D gene TRBD1, 5 bases. This CDR3 spans 13 amino acids. CDR1 is SGDLS and CDR2 is YYNGEE in the germline V gene. The ends were cut back, 0 bases at V and 8 bases at J, with 11 bases in the middle.

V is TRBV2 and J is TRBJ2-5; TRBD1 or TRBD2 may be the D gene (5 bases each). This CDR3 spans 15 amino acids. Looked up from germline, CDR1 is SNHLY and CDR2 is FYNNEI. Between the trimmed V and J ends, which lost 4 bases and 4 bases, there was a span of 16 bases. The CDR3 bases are TGTGCCAGCAGTGGTGGTGGGGGTCTCGGAGAGACCCAGTACTTC. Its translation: CASSGGGGLGETQYF.

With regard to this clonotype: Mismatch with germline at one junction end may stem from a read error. DNA for the CDR3: TGTGCTAGCAGCTCGGACTGGGGCAATGAGCAGTTCTTC. It encodes CASSSDWGNEQFF. This chain links TRBV7-7 with TRBJ2-1, with D tentatively TRBD2 (5 bases). CDR1 SSHAT and CDR2 FNYEAQ come from the germline V gene (reference sequence). The CDR3 extends over 13 amino acids.

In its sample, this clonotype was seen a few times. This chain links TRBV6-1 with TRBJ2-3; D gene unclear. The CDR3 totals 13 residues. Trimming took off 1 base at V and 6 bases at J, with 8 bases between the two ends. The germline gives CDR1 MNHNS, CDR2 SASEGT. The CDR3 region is CASSEGRTDTQYF. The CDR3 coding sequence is TGTGCCAGCAGTGAAGGGAGAACGGATACGCAGTATTTT.

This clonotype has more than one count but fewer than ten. The CDR3 bases are TGTGCCACCAGTGATTGGACTAGCGGGAGGGCCAAGAATGAGCAGTTCTTC. It is translated as CATSDWTSGRAKNEQFF. This chain joins TRBV24-1 and TRBJ2-1, with TRBD2 identical over 15 bases. Unmatched junction bases numbered 5, after V lost 2 bases and J lost 7 bases. The length of the CDR3 is 17 residues. Germline CDR1 reads KGHDR; CDR2 reads SFDVKD.

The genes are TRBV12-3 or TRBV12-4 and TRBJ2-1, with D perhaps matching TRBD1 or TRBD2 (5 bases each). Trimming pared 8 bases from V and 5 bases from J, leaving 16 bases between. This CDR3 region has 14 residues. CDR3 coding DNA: TGTGCCAGCGGGACCGGGACCAACAACAATGAGCAGTTCTTC. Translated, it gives CASGTGTNNNEQFF.

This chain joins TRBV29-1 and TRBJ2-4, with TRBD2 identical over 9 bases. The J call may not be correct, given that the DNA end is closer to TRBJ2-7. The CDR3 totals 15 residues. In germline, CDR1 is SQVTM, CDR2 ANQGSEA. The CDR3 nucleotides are TGCAGCGTAGAGAGACCAGCGGGAGGATCCTACGAGCAGTACTTC. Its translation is CSVERPAGGSYEQYF.

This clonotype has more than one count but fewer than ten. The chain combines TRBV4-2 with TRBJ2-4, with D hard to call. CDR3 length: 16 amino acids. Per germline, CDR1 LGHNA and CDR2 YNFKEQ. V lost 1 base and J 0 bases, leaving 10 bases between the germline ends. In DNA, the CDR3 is TGTGCCAGCAGCCAAGGGGAAGCGTTAGCCAAAAACATTCAGTACTTC. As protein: CASSQGEALAKNIQYF.

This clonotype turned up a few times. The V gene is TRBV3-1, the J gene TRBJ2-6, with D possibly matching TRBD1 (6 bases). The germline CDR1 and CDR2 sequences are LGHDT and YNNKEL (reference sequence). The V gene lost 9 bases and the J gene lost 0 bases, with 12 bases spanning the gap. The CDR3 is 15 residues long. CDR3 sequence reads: CASRQGFSGANVLTF. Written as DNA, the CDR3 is TGTGCCAGTCGCCAGGGGTTCTCTGGGGCCAACGTCCTGACTTTC.

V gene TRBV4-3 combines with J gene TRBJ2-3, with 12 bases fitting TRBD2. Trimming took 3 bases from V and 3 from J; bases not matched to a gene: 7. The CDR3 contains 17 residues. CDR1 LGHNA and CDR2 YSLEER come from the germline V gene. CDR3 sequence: CASSQRLAGGLTDTQYF. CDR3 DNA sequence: TGCGCCAGCAGCCAGCGGCTAGCGGGGGGGCTTACAGATACGCAGTATTTT.

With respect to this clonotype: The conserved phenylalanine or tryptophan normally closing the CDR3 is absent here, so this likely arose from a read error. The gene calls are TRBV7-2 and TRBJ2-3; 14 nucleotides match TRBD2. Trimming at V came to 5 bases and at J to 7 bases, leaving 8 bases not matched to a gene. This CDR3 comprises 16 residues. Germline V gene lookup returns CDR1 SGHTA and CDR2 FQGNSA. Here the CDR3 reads CASSARLAGGPNTQYS. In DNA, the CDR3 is TGTGCCAGCAGCGCCCGACTAGCGGGGGGGCCGAATACGCAGTATTCT.

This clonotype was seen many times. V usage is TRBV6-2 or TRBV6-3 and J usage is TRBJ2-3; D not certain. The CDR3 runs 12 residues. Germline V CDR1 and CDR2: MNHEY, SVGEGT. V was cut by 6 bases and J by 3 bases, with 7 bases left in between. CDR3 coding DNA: TGTGCCAGCAGCTTCATTACAGATACGCAGTATTTT. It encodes CASSFITDTQYF.

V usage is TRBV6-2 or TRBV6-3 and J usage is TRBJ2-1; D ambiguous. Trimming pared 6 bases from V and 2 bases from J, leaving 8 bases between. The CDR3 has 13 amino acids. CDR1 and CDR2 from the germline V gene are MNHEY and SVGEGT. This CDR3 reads CASRLNTYNEQFF. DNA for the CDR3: TGTGCCAGCAGACTAAATACCTACAATGAGCAGTTCTTC.

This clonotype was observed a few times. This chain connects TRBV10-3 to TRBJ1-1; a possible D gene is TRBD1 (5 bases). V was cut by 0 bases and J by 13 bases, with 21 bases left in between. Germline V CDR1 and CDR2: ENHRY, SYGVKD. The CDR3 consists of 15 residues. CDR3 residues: CAISESLTVTRKVFF. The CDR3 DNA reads TGTGCCATCAGTGAGTCCCTGACAGTTACACGGAAAGTTTTCTTT.